This TCR beta chain derives from a study of blood T cell repertoires in COVID-19 (dated by TCRdb to about 2020). About the study as a whole: Samples covering the acute and convalescent phases of COVID-19 were provided by collaborators in the United States, Italy and Spain. The prospective study material was composed of cDNA or gDNA derived from T cells, B-cell-depleted T cells, or PBMCs. A freely available public database, intended as a resource for researchers studying the immune response to SARS-CoV-2, is where the repertoires were released. HLA class I and class II types, where available, came from metadata supplied by the sample provider rather than from assay-based typing. Samples were obtained from the ongoing ImmuneRACE study (first 160 participants) and from 1,254 subjects provided by 6 global collaborators. The dataset comprised deeply sampled blood TCRbeta repertoires from subjects exposed to, actively infected with, or recovered from COVID-19. Sample metadata almost always included a de-identified subject ID, COVID-19 status, age in years and sex. General findings and caveats noted by the study authors: How much clinical and demographic metadata was included differed by source and by participant, and the metadata was provided uncurated.

This clone has more than one count but fewer than ten. The antigen this receptor binds is unknown. It has no much larger one-base neighbor in the sample; base qualities were not kept. Cut back by 1 base and 8 bases, the V and J ends lie 6 bases apart. Per the germline V gene, SGHRS is the CDR1 and YFSETQ is the CDR2. The CDR3 numbers 12 residues from cysteine through phenylalanine. Only the CDR3 region is kept as DNA, spanning 36 bases read in frame from base 1. The immunoSEQ Assay, a bias-controlled multiplex PCR, was used to amplify TCRbeta CDR3 regions from genomic DNA. As for how the authors treated the data: The number of nucleated cells in each sample was estimated by amplification of reference gene primers within the assay. Sequence reads were collapsed and filtered to measure the absolute abundance of every unique TCRbeta CDR3 rearrangement. For each sample, productive Simpson clonality was calculated as the square root of Simpson's diversity index over productive rearrangements. TCRdb limited this immuneACCESS table to in-frame rearrangements with V and J called. A share of clones is missing; checked studies link under half to unresolved V genes, and the rest is unexplained. The V and J calls and clone size come from that table; D and trimming were worked out from the DNA. The sample table lists about 55,000 clones, about 91% of them with a count of one. The top ten clonotypes cover roughly 3.6% of the sample.

At one collaborating source in Seattle, patients were enrolled during active infection and were followed longitudinally through the course of disease. Whole blood was collected in K2EDTA tubes by collaborating institutions according to the institutions' own protocols. For TCRbeta analysis, collaborator samples were shipped as frozen whole blood, as isolated PBMCs, or as DNA extracted from either sample type. The specimen was peripheral blood. The sequence links TRBV5-1 to TRBJ1-4; no D gene call is confident. The origin of this receptor is a man aged 35-49 years with COVID-19, enrolled during active disease. The DNA sequence reads TGCGCCAGCAGCTTGACGGGGGAAAAACTGTTTTTT. Translated, this gives CASSLTGEKLFF.